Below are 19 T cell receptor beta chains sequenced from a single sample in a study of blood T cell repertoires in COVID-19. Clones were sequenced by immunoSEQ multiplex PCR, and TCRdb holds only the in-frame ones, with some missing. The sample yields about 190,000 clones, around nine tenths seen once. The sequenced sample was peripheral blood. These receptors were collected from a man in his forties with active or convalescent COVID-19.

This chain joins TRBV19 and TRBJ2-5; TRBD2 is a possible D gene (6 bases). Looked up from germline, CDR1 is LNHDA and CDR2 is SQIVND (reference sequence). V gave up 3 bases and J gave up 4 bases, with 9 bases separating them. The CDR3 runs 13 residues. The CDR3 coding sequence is TGTGCCAGTAGTATGGGGGGAACAGAGACCCAGTACTTC. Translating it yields CASSMGGTETQYF. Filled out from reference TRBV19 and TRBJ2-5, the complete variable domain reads DGGITQSPKYLFRKEGQNVTLSCEQNLNHDAMYWYRQDPGQGLRLIYYSQIVNDFQKGDIAEGYSVSREKKESFPLTVTSAQKNPTAFYLCASSMGGTETQYFGPGTRLLVL.

The CDR3 nucleotides are TGCAGCGGGGATACAGGGCTGAGAGCTTTCTTT. Its translation: CSGDTGLRAFF. The chain uses TRBV29-1 and TRBJ1-1; D perhaps matches TRBD1 (6 bases). From germline, CDR1 is SQVTM and CDR2 ANQGSEA. Trimming shortened V by 7 bases and J by 10 bases, and 16 bases separated the two germline ends. The CDR3 spans 11 residues.

The CDR3, as DNA: TGTGCCAGCAGCATACAGAAACAAGACAATGAAAAACTGTTTTTT. The encoded protein is CASSIQKQDNEKLFF. The chain couples TRBV7-2 to TRBJ1-4; D is ambiguous. Germline V lookup: CDR1 SGHTA, CDR2 FQGNSA. V was trimmed by 5 bases and J by 5 bases, leaving 15 bases between them. The CDR3 covers 15 residues.

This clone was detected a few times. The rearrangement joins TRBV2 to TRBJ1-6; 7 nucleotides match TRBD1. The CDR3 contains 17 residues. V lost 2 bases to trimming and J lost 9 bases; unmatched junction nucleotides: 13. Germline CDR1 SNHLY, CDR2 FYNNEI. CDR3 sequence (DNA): TGTGCCAGCAGTGAAAGAGCTTCAGGGGGTTGGAGTTCACCCCTCCACTTT. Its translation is CASSERASGGWSSPLHF.

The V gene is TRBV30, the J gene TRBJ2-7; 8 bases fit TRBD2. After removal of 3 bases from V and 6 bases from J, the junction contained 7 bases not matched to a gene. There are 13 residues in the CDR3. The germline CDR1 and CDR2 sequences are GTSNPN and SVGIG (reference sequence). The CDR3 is CAWSLREEGEQYF. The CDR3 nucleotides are TGTGCCTGGAGCCTGCGGGAGGAGGGCGAGCAGTACTTC.

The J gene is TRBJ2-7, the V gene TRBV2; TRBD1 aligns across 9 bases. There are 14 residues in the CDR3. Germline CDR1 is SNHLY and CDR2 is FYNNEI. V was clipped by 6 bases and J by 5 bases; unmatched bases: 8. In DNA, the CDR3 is TGTGCCAGCAGGATGGGGACAGGGTCCCACGAGCAGTACTTC. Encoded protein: CASRMGTGSHEQYF.

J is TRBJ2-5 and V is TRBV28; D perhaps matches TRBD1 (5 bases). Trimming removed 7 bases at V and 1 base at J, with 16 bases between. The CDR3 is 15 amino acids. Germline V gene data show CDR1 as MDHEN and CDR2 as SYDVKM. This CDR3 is CASTLGGAFQETQYF. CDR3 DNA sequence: TGTGCCAGCACCCTTGGTGGGGCATTCCAAGAGACCCAGTACTTC.

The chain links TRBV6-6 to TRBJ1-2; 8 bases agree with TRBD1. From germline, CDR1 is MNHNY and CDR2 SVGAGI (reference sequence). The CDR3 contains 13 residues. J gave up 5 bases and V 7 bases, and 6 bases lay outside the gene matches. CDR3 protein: CASTPDRVYGYTF. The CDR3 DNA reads TGTGCCAGCACCCCGGACAGGGTTTATGGCTACACCTTC.

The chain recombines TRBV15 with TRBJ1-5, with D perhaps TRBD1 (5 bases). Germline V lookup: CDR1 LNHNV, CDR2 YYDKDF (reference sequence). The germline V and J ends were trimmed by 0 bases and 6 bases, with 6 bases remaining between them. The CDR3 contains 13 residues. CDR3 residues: CATSREGGQPQHF. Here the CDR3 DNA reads TGTGCCACCAGCAGAGAGGGGGGTCAGCCCCAGCATTTT.

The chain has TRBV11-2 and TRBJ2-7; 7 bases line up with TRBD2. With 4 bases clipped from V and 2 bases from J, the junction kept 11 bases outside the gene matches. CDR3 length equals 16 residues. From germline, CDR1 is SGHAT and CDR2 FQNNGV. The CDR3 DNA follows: TGTGCCAGCAGCTCCCTGCGGGGGACGGATGCCTACGAGCAGTACTTC. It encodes CASSSLRGTDAYEQYF.

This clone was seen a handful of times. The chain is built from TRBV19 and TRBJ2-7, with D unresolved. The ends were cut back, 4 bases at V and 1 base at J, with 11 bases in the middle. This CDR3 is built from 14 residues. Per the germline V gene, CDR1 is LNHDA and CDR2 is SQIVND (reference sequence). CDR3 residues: CASSTTVISYEQYF. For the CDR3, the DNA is TGTGCCAGTAGTACAACGGTGATTTCCTACGAGCAGTACTTC.

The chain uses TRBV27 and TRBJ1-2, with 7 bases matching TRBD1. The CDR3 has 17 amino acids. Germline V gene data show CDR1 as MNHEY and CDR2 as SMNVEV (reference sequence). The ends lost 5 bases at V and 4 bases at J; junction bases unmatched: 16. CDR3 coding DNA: TGTGCCAGCAGTGCTCGGACAGGAGCCAAGGTGTTCTATGGCTACACCTTC. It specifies CASSARTGAKVFYGYTF.

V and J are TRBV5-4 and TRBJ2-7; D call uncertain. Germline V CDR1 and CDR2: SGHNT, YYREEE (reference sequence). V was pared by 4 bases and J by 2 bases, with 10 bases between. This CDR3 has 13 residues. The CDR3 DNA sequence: TGTGCCAGCAGCCGCGTAGGAGCCTACGAGCAGTACTTC. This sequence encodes CASSRVGAYEQYF.

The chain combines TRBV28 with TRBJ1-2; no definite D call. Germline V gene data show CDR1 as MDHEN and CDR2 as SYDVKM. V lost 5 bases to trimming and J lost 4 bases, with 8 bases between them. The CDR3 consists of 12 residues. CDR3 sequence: CASSPVLYGYTF. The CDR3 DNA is TGTGCCAGCAGTCCGGTCCTCTATGGCTACACCTTC.

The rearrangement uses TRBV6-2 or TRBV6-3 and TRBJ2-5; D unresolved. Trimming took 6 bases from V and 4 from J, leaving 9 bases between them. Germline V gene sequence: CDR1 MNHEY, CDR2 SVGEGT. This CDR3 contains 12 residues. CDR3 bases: TGTGCCAGCAGCCGACCAGGAGAGACCCAGTACTTC. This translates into CASSRPGETQYF.

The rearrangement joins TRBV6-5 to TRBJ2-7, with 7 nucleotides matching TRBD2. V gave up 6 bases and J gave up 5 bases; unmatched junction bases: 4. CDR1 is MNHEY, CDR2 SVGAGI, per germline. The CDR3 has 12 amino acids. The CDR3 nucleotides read TGTGCCAGCAGCCGGGGAGGGAACGAGCAGTACTTC. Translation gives CASSRGGNEQYF.

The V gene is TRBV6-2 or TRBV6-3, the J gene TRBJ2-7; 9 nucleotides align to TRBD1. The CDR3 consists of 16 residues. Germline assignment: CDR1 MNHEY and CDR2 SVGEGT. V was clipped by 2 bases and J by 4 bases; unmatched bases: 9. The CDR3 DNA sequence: TGTGCCAGCAGTTACGGTGGAGGGACAGGGTATTACGAGCAGTACTTC. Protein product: CASSYGGGTGYYEQYF.

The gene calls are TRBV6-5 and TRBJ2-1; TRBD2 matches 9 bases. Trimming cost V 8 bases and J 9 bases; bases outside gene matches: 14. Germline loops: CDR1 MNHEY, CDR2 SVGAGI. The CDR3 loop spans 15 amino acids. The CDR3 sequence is CASQGLAGFGGEQFF. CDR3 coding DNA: TGTGCCAGCCAGGGTCTAGCGGGATTCGGCGGTGAGCAGTTCTTC.

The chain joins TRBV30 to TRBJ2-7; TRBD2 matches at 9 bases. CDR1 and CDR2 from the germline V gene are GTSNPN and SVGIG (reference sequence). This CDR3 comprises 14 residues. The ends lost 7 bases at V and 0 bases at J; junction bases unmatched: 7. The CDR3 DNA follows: TGTGCCTTGGTCGCGGGAGGGCCCTCCTACGAGCAGTACTTC. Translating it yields CALVAGGPSYEQYF.